This passage covers 29 T cell receptor beta chains from one sample sequenced in a study of control samples from healthy donors and cancer patients (TCRdb year 2020). The library was produced with the immunoSEQ multiplex PCR assay. TCRdb took over this immuneACCESS table, retaining in-frame rearrangements with V and J assigned. Such tables are incomplete; in checked studies, under half of the missing clones stem from an unresolved V gene, and the remainder is unexplained. For this sample the table gives 260,000 or so clones, of which roughly four fifths were detected only once. Of the sample, more than 10% falls within the top ten clones. The sequenced material came from PBMCs. These receptors all come from an older woman with lung cancer.

As DNA, the CDR3 is TGTGCCAGCAGCTTATCCGGGACAGGGGATTCACCCCTCCACTTT. Its translation: CASSLSGTGDSPLHF. This sequence joins TRBV7-8 and TRBJ1-6; the match to TRBD1 covers 10 bases. Germline CDR1 is SGHVS and CDR2 is FQNEAQ. CDR3 length: 15 residues. V shed 2 bases, J shed 8 bases, and the junction held 3 bases outside the gene matches.

The chain couples TRBV5-1 to TRBJ2-3, with 11 nucleotides matching TRBD2. The CDR3 totals 17 residues. Unmatched junction bases numbered 13, after V lost 4 bases and J lost 6 bases. The germline V gene has CDR1 SGHRS and CDR2 YFSETQ. CDR3 in DNA: TGCGCCAGCAGCGCTGGAATAGCGGGGGGGCCGGGGGATACGCAGTATTTT. This codes for CASSAGIAGGPGDTQYF.

The chain links TRBV6-5 to TRBJ1-4, with no clear D. Germline-derived CDR1 and CDR2 are MNHEY and SVGAGI. Trimming shortened V by 0 bases and J by 3 bases, and 5 bases separated the two germline ends. The CDR3 has 14 amino acids. In DNA form, the CDR3 reads TGTGCCAGCAGTTACTCGAGGTCTAATGAAAAACTGTTTTTT. Its protein is CASSYSRSNEKLFF.

The V and J genes are TRBV11-3 and TRBJ2-1, with 9 bases matching TRBD2. CDR1 is SGHNT and CDR2 is YENEEA in the germline V gene. This CDR3 is built from 17 residues. V shed 5 bases and J 5 bases; nucleotides not matched to a gene: 13. The chain's CDR3 is CASSDKGGGRANNEQFF. The CDR3 region has the DNA TGTGCCAGCAGCGACAAGGGTGGCGGGAGGGCCAACAATGAGCAGTTCTTC.

V is TRBV11-1 and J is TRBJ2-5; 8 bases map to TRBD2. Germline values: CDR1 SGHAT, CDR2 FQDESV (reference sequence). The V gene end was trimmed by 4 bases and the J gene end by 5 bases; junction bases not matched to a gene: 3. The CDR3 spans 13 residues. Here the CDR3 DNA reads TGTGCCAGCAGCTACCCGGGGGGGGAGACCCAGTACTTC. Translating gives CASSYPGGETQYF.

J is TRBJ1-2 and V is TRBV6-2 or TRBV6-3; no firm D call. The CDR3 loop spans 16 amino acids. The germline V gene has CDR1 MNHEY and CDR2 SVGEGT. V gave up 6 bases and J gave up 4 bases, with 21 bases separating them. The chain's CDR3 is CASSRGRRSGFYGYTF. The CDR3 DNA reads TGTGCCAGCAGCCGAGGACGGCGATCAGGCTTCTATGGCTACACCTTC.

V usage is TRBV11-3 and J usage is TRBJ2-2; D remains ambiguous. Deletions cut 5 bases from V and 0 bases from J, with 4 bases between. CDR3 size: 13 residues. Germline CDR1 reads SGHNT; CDR2 reads YENEEA. The CDR3 DNA reads TGTGCCAGCAGCCCTACGAACACCGGGGAGCTGTTTTTT. It codes for CASSPTNTGELFF.

This chain uses TRBV5-4 with TRBJ1-6; a possible D gene is TRBD1 (6 bases). V lost 2 bases to trimming and J lost 5 bases, with 8 bases between them. CDR3 length: 14 residues. Germline V gene data show CDR1 as SGHNT and CDR2 as YYREEE (reference sequence). CDR3 DNA sequence: TGTGCCAGCAGCTTTCCAGGGGATAATTCACCCCTCCACTTT. Residues: CASSFPGDNSPLHF.

The chain carries TRBV7-2 and TRBJ2-2; the D is unclear. Germline V CDR1 and CDR2: SGHTA, FQGNSA. V lost 5 bases and J lost 8, with 12 bases in between. This CDR3 is 13 amino acids long. The CDR3 bases are TGTGCCAGCAGCCCCACTGGAGCTGGGGAGCTGTTTTTT. Residues: CASSPTGAGELFF.

This chain links TRBV18 with TRBJ2-1; D is unresolved. V lost 3 bases to trimming and J lost 8 bases, with 11 bases between them. The CDR3 is made up of 13 amino acids. Germline CDR1 reads KGHSH; CDR2 reads LQKENI. The CDR3 protein is CASSPRVVDEQFF. The CDR3 coding sequence is TGTGCCAGCTCACCTCGGGTGGTCGATGAGCAGTTCTTC.

The chain uses TRBV2 and TRBJ2-6, with 11 nucleotides matching TRBD1. V was pared by 8 bases and J by 2 bases, with 5 bases of the junction left unmatched. The length of the CDR3 is 16 residues. CDR1 and CDR2 (germline): SNHLY, FYNNEI. The CDR3: CASSGTGGPGANVLTF. The CDR3 nucleotides read TGTGCCAGCTCCGGGACAGGGGGGCCTGGGGCCAACGTCCTGACTTTC.

The chain has TRBV28 and TRBJ2-7, with D perhaps given as TRBD1 or TRBD2 (6 bases each). In germline, CDR1 is MDHEN, CDR2 SYDVKM. V was shortened by 7 bases and J by 3 bases, with 19 bases between the two germline ends. This CDR3 region has 15 residues. The CDR3 protein is CASTPHGGGVYEQYF. The CDR3 DNA reads TGTGCCAGCACTCCCCATGGGGGCGGGGTCTACGAGCAGTACTTC.

The chain employs TRBV27 and TRBJ1-6, with D hard to call. The CDR3 has 14 residues. The ends were cut back, 5 bases at V and 5 bases at J, with 10 bases in the middle. Per the germline V gene, CDR1 is MNHEY and CDR2 is SMNVEV (reference sequence). Written as DNA, the CDR3 is TGTGCCAGCAGTACACAAAGTCATAATTCACCCCTCCACTTT. The encoded protein is CASSTQSHNSPLHF.

The table lists this clone with a count of one. The V and J genes are TRBV7-2 and TRBJ2-3; D not certain. The V gene's germline CDR1 is SGHTA and CDR2 FQGNSA. The V and J ends lost 0 bases and 2 bases respectively, with 6 bases between them. The CDR3 length is 14 residues. The CDR3 reads CASSLATNTDTQYF. In DNA, the CDR3 is TGTGCCAGCAGCTTAGCAACTAACACAGATACGCAGTATTTT.

The J gene is TRBJ2-7, the V gene TRBV3-1 (or the pseudogene TRBV3-2); 7 bases line up with TRBD1. This CDR3 spans 15 amino acids. V shed 3 bases, J shed 0 bases, and the junction held 5 bases outside the gene matches. Looked up from germline, CDR1 is LGHDT and CDR2 is YNNKEL (reference sequence). Here the CDR3 reads CASSQGQLSSYEQYF. CDR3 nucleotide sequence: TGTGCCAGCAGCCAGGGACAGCTTAGCTCCTACGAGCAGTACTTC.

The rearrangement joins TRBV27 to TRBJ2-7; perhaps TRBD1 as D (6 bases). The germline V gene encodes CDR1 MNHEY and CDR2 SMNVEV (reference sequence). CDR3 size: 16 residues. Trimming cost V 4 bases and J 2 bases, with 18 bases left between them. The CDR3 nucleotides read TGTGCCAGCAGTTCCACACCACGACAGGCCACCTACGAGCAGTACTTC. As protein: CASSSTPRQATYEQYF.

The CDR3 here is CATDRGRAGELFF. CDR3 DNA sequence: TGTGCCACCGACAGGGGGCGTGCCGGGGAGCTGTTTTTT. V gene TRBV24-1 combines with J gene TRBJ2-2, with 10 nucleotides matching TRBD1. The CDR3 spans 13 residues. Germline lookup yields CDR1 KGHDR and CDR2 SFDVKD. Trimming cost V 9 bases and J 6 bases; bases outside gene matches: 3.

This chain links TRBV19 with TRBJ2-1; no firm D call. Germline V CDR1 and CDR2: LNHDA, SQIVND (reference sequence). Trimming left V 3 bases short and J 0 bases short, with 12 bases between. This CDR3 has 16 amino acids. The CDR3 is CASSMSEAGSYNEQFF. As DNA, the CDR3 is TGTGCCAGTAGTATGTCCGAGGCTGGCTCCTACAATGAGCAGTTCTTC.

The V call is TRBV27, the J call TRBJ1-1; D is undetermined. Per germline, CDR1 MNHEY and CDR2 SMNVEV (reference sequence). Deletions cut 0 bases from V and 0 bases from J, with 8 bases between. The CDR3 loop spans 15 amino acids. DNA for the CDR3: TGTGCCAGCAGTTTATCTTGGGGTCTGAACACTGAAGCTTTCTTT. This encodes CASSLSWGLNTEAFF.

This clone has only a few counts. The CDR3 protein is CASSPPAGAGEQYF. The CDR3 DNA reads as TGTGCCAGCTCACCCCCCGCCGGGGCGGGTGAGCAGTACTTC. The V and J genes are TRBV18 and TRBJ2-7; D could derive from TRBD1 or TRBD2 (5 bases each). Germline assignment: CDR1 KGHSH and CDR2 LQKENI. Deletions cut 3 bases from V and 7 bases from J, with 16 bases between. This CDR3 is built from 14 residues. The full variable domain, in which reference TRBV18 and TRBJ2-7 provide the parts outside the CDR3, is NAGVMQNPRHLVRRRGQEARLRCSPMKGHSHVYWYRQLPEEGLKFMVYLQKENIIDESGMPKERFSAEFPKEGPSILRIQQVVRGDSAAYFCASSPPAGAGEQYFGPGTRLTVT.

This clone was recorded a few times. This chain uses TRBV28 with TRBJ2-3, with D possibly being TRBD2 (6 bases). Germline-derived CDR1 and CDR2 are MDHEN and SYDVKM. This CDR3 has 13 residues. V was pared by 7 bases and J by 2 bases, with 10 bases between. CDR3 sequence reads: CASTGDPTDTQYF. CDR3 bases: TGTGCCAGCACGGGGGACCCCACAGATACGCAGTATTTT.

The chain links TRBV5-1 to TRBJ1-1; 11 positions match TRBD1. With 4 bases clipped from V and 5 bases from J, the junction kept 1 base outside the gene matches. Germline lookup yields CDR1 SGHRS and CDR2 YFSETQ. The CDR3 is 13 residues long. CDR3 coding DNA: TGCGCCAGCAGCGGACAGGGGGCAACTGAAGCTTTCTTT. Translated, it gives CASSGQGATEAFF.

The chain is built from TRBV12-5 and TRBJ2-7; D is unresolved. Germline CDR1 and CDR2: LGHNT and FRNRAP. V lost 1 base, J lost 13 bases, and 20 bases lay in between. The CDR3 runs to 14 residues. CDR3 sequence: CASGLGDPWHPRYF. Here the CDR3 DNA reads TGTGCTAGTGGTTTGGGGGATCCATGGCATCCACGTTACTTC. The full variable domain, in which reference TRBV12-5 and TRBJ2-7 provide the parts outside the CDR3, is DARVTQTPRHKVTEMGQEVTMRCQPILGHNTVFWYRQTMMQGLELLAYFRNRAPLDDSGMPKDRFSAEMPDATLATLKIQPSEPRDSAVYFCASGLGDPWHPRYFGPGTRLTVT.

J is TRBJ2-2 and V is TRBV2, with 15 bases identical to TRBD2. The length of the CDR3 is 15 residues. CDR1 and CDR2 (germline): SNHLY, FYNNEI. Losses at the gene ends were 6 bases for V and 7 bases for J; bases not matched to a gene: 3. The CDR3 DNA is TGTGCCAGCAGGAGGACTAGCGGGAGGGTCGGGGAGCTGTTTTTT. It translates to CASRRTSGRVGELFF.

The chain uses TRBV7-7 and TRBJ2-1; D is perhaps TRBD2 (6 bases). The germline V gene has CDR1 SSHAT and CDR2 FNYEAQ (reference sequence). Trimming left V 5 bases short and J 3 bases short, with 14 bases between. The CDR3 sequence is 15 residues long. As DNA, the CDR3 is TGTGCCAGCAGCGCGGGGACGCTCGACTACAATGAGCAGTTCTTC. This sequence encodes CASSAGTLDYNEQFF.

The chain combines TRBV5-6 with TRBJ2-7; the D gene could be TRBD1 or TRBD2 (5 bases each). The CDR3 is made up of 15 amino acids. Germline-derived CDR1 and CDR2 are SGHDT and YYEEEE. Trimming removed 1 base at V and 1 base at J, with 12 bases between. The CDR3 DNA follows: TGTGCCAGCAGCTTGTGGGACGCGATTTCCTACGAGCAGTACTTC. Translation gives CASSLWDAISYEQYF. Filled out from reference TRBV5-6 and TRBJ2-7, the complete variable domain reads DAGVTQSPTHLIKTRGQQVTLRCSPKSGHDTVSWYQQALGQGPQFIFQYYEEEERQRGNFPDRFSGHQFPNYSSELNVNALLLGDSALYLCASSLWDAISYEQYFGPGTRLTVT.

The V call is TRBV7-6, the J call TRBJ2-1; 8 nucleotides line up with TRBD2. V dropped 2 bases and J dropped 9; count of bases not matched to a gene: 9. This CDR3 region has 15 residues. Per the germline V gene, CDR1 is SGHVS and CDR2 is FNYEAQ. CDR3 nucleotide sequence: TGTGCCAGCAGCTTAATCGGGAGGGCCCTCCGTGAGCAGTTCTTC. Its protein is CASSLIGRALREQFF.

The V call is TRBV5-1, the J call TRBJ2-7, with unresolved D. Germline lookup yields CDR1 SGHRS and CDR2 YFSETQ. Trimming cost V 0 bases and J 0 bases, with 10 bases left between them. The CDR3 extends over 15 amino acids. The CDR3 DNA is TGCGCCAGCAGCTTGGACCTGTCATTCTCCTACGAGCAGTACTTC. This codes for CASSLDLSFSYEQYF.

This chain connects TRBV9 to TRBJ1-1, with D unclear. Trimming removed 0 bases from V and 6 bases from J, with 12 bases in between. Germline V gene data show CDR1 as SGDLS and CDR2 as YYNGEE. The length of the CDR3 is 14 residues. The CDR3 region has the DNA TGTGCCAGCAGCGTAGGCCTCAAGGGTGCTGAAGCTTTCTTT. It codes for CASSVGLKGAEAFF.